A single sample gave rise to the 13 T cell receptor beta chains below, sequenced in a study of blood T cell repertoires in COVID-19. TCRdb's table, derived via immunoSEQ multiplex PCR, lists solely in-frame clones and lacks some. Altogether around 63,000 clones are present, 65% to 90% being singletons, with the ten largest covering roughly 28%. Sequenced material: peripheral blood. Source of these receptors: an elderly woman with active or convalescent COVID-19.

This chain connects TRBV7-9 to TRBJ1-2; 9 positions agree with TRBD1. From germline, CDR1 is SEHNR and CDR2 FQNEAQ (reference sequence). This CDR3 spans 16 amino acids. With 1 base clipped from V and 5 bases from J, the junction kept 8 bases outside the gene matches. CDR3: CASSLGTRQGEYGYTF. The CDR3 DNA reads TGTGCCAGCAGCTTAGGGACCCGACAGGGGGAGTATGGCTACACCTTC.

The chain is built from TRBV9 and TRBJ1-4; possible D gene TRBD1, 5 bases. CDR1 and CDR2 (germline): SGDLS, YYNGEE. The CDR3 runs to 13 residues. The V end was cut by 5 bases, the J end by 2 bases, with 7 bases between. CDR3 sequence (DNA): TGTGCCAGCAGTCGGGGGACTAATGAAAAACTGTTTTTT. Protein product: CASSRGTNEKLFF.

The sample holds a few counts of this clone. This chain links TRBV27 with TRBJ2-2; 8 bases match TRBD2. There are 18 residues in the CDR3. The junction had 7 bases not matched to a gene; V was cut back by 1 base and J by 0 bases. Germline V gene lookup returns CDR1 MNHEY and CDR2 SMNVEV (reference sequence). In nucleotides, the CDR3 is TGTGCCAGCAGTTTATGGGACGGGGGGGCCGCGAACACCGGGGAGCTGTTTTTT. It translates to CASSLWDGGAANTGELFF.

The chain couples TRBV10-3 to TRBJ2-7; D not resolved. The CDR3 has 14 residues. V was pared by 6 bases and J by 4 bases, with 16 bases between. Germline CDR1 reads ENHRY; CDR2 reads SYGVKD. CDR3 sequence (DNA): TGTGCCATCAGCCAGAGAGCCGAGAGGTACGAGCAGTACTTC. Amino acid sequence: CAISQRAERYEQYF.

The gene calls are TRBV6-1 and TRBJ1-2, with D hard to call. Trimming removed 2 bases at V and 5 bases at J, with 9 bases between. CDR1 is MNHNS, CDR2 SASEGT, per germline. This CDR3 region has 13 residues. As DNA, the CDR3 is TGTGCCAGCAGTGAAAACAGTATTTATGGCTACACCTTC. Its translation: CASSENSIYGYTF.

Details on this clone: Within the sample, other DNA sequences also encode this same CDR3. The V call is TRBV7-2, the J call TRBJ2-3; 11 positions agree with TRBD2. The CDR3 runs to 18 residues. The junction had 9 bases not matched to a gene; V was cut back by 1 base and J by 3 bases. CDR1 and CDR2 from the germline V gene are SGHTA and FQGNSA. The CDR3 DNA reads as TGTGCCAGCAGCTTAGTGTTCCTAGCGGGGGGCTATACAGATACGCAGTATTTT. Translation: CASSLVFLAGGYTDTQYF. The full variable domain, rest sourced from reference TRBV7-2 and TRBJ2-3, is GAGVSQSPSNKVTEKGKDVELRCDPISGHTALYWYRQSLGQGLEFLIYFQGNSAPDKSGLPSDRFSAERTGGSVSTLTIQRTQQEDSAVYLCASSLVFLAGGYTDTQYFGPGTRLTVL.

CDR3 sequence (DNA): TGTGCCAGTAGTTCCCCGGGACAGGAGTACTATGGCTACACCTTC. As protein: CASSSPGQEYYGYTF. The J gene is TRBJ1-2, the V gene TRBV19; 8 bases match TRBD1. The junction had 8 bases not matched to a gene; V was cut back by 5 bases and J by 3 bases. The CDR3 consists of 15 residues. Germline CDR1 LNHDA, CDR2 SQIVND (reference sequence).

The gene calls are TRBV10-1 and TRBJ2-1, with 8 bases aligning to TRBD2. The CDR3 is 16 amino acids. The trim removed 2 bases at V and 6 bases at J, leaving 9 bases unmatched. CDR1 is WNHNN, CDR2 SYGVQD, per germline (reference sequence). For the CDR3, the DNA is TGCGCCAGCAGTGAGACCGGGACTAGGATCGGCAATGAGCAGTTCTTC. It specifies CASSETGTRIGNEQFF.

The chain employs TRBV9 and TRBJ2-3; no clear D gene. CDR1 SGDLS and CDR2 YYNGEE come from the germline V gene. Trimming left V 0 bases short and J 5 bases short, with 10 bases between. The CDR3 is 14 amino acids. The CDR3 coding sequence is TGTGCCAGCAGCGTAGGAGGTTCTGGAGATACGCAGTATTTT. The encoded protein is CASSVGGSGDTQYF.

This chain uses TRBV28 with TRBJ2-6; possibly TRBD2 for D (6 bases). This CDR3 is 14 amino acids long. Germline values: CDR1 MDHEN, CDR2 SYDVKM. The V gene lost 7 bases and the J gene lost 2 bases, with 9 bases spanning the gap. DNA for the CDR3: TGTGCCAGCAATTCGGGGGCTGGGGCCAACGTCCTGACTTTC. Translating gives CASNSGAGANVLTF. The full variable domain, rest sourced from reference TRBV28 and TRBJ2-6, is DVKVTQSSRYLVKRTGEKVFLECVQDMDHENMFWYRQDPGLGLRLIYFSYDVKMKEKGDIPEGYSVSREKKERFSLILESASTNQTSMYLCASNSGAGANVLTFGAGSRLTVL.

The CDR3 sequence: CASSYSNLNTEAFF. The CDR3 region has the DNA TGTGCCAGCAGTTACTCGAACTTGAACACTGAAGCTTTCTTT. This sequence joins TRBV6-2 or TRBV6-3 and TRBJ1-1; D is uncertain. The CDR3 covers 14 residues. The germline V gene has CDR1 MNHEY and CDR2 SVGEGT. Trimming took off 0 bases at V and 0 bases at J, with 5 bases between the two ends.

This chain uses TRBV6-2 or TRBV6-3 with TRBJ2-1; possibly TRBD1 for D (5 bases). CDR1 is MNHEY, CDR2 SVGEGT, per germline. The CDR3 sequence is 15 residues long. Between the trimmed V and J ends, which lost 4 bases and 4 bases, there was a span of 14 bases. The CDR3 here is CASSSRQGGYNEQFF. In DNA, the CDR3 is TGTGCCAGCAGTTCTCGGCAGGGTGGTTACAATGAGCAGTTCTTC.

This sequence joins TRBV28 and TRBJ1-1; TRBD1 matches at 9 bases. Germline CDR1 reads MDHEN; CDR2 reads SYDVKM. J lost 0 bases, V lost 3 bases, and 11 bases had no gene match. The CDR3 sequence is 18 residues long. The CDR3 DNA is TGTGCCAGCAGTTTCGGGATTCTATGGACAGGGGTGAACACTGAAGCTTTCTTT. Residues: CASSFGILWTGVNTEAFF. The full variable domain, completed using reference TRBV28 and TRBJ1-1, is DVKVTQSSRYLVKRTGEKVFLECVQDMDHENMFWYRQDPGLGLRLIYFSYDVKMKEKGDIPEGYSVSREKKERFSLILESASTNQTSMYLCASSFGILWTGVNTEAFFGQGTRLTVV.